This T cell receptor (beta chain) was sequenced in a study of metastatic and nonmetastatic thyroid tumors. Study-level findings and limits: Versus benign nodules, malignant thyroid tumors reportedly had significantly higher TCR beta diversity, in blood and tumor.

All patients were treatment-naive before thyroid surgery. Germline CDR1 and CDR2: WSHSY and SAAADI. The CDR3 extends over 15 amino acids. With 2 bases clipped from V and 2 bases from J, the junction kept 3 bases outside the gene matches. Concerning this clone itself: Its antigen is unidentified.

TCRdb reassembled clones from the PCR reads with MiXCR. Of over 9,000 clones in the sample, over 25% were seen once. V usage is TRBV10-2 and J usage is TRBJ2-5, with 9 bases fitting TRBD1. The receptor was derived from a female donor with papillary thyroid cancer or a benign thyroid nodule (not recorded which). Some clones in this sample may be carry-over from other donors' samples. Sequenced sample: tumor tissue. Here the CDR3 DNA reads TGCGCCAGCAGTGAGCCGGGGACAGGGCAAGAGACCCAGTACTTC. Amino acids: CASSEPGTGQETQYF.